This T cell receptor beta chain stems from a study of cytomegalovirus exposure and HLA in healthy donors. Study-wide findings and caveats: Sequencing depth across donors, presence/absence analyses assumed, was roughly uniform. It was confirmed in vitro that three of the CMV-associated chains were specific for CMV antigens.

Notes on this clone: Its cognate antigen is unknown.

PCR involved 60 Vbeta and 13 Jbeta primers. In the authors' methods: An analysis that came later counted tens of millions of unique TCR beta chains, approximately 12 million shared. The method was immunoSEQ multiplex PCR; TCRdb's version includes in-frame clones alone and lacks a portion of them. The V and J calls and the clone size are those of that table, but D and trimming were determined from the DNA. The profile shows 250,000 or so clones, approximately 82% of them singletons. Trimming removed 8 bases from V and 7 bases from J; junction bases left unmatched: 10. Germline CDR1 MGHRA, CDR2 YSYEKL. The CDR3 covers 14 residues.

The source material was PBMCs. This rearrangement joins TRBV4-1 to TRBJ2-2; 7 bases match TRBD1. The sequence came from a woman aged 60-75 years in good health and CMV-seropositive. The CDR3 DNA sequence: TGCGCCAGCCAAGACAGGGAAGTATACGGGGAGCTGTTTTTT. Translation gives CASQDREVYGELFF.